This T cell receptor beta chain appears in the sequencing data of a study of T cells after yellow fever vaccination. Overall study: The authors prepared low-cell-number fractions using SMART-Seq v4 Ultra Low Input.

TCRdb redid the calling of the 5' RACE reads with MiXCR, one entry per CDR3 protein. This table has a few hundred thousand distinct CDR3 sequences, approximately 3.8% appearing once. In this sample, this clonotype turned up many times. The clonotype comes from a man younger than 35 who received the YFV17D yellow fever vaccine. The sequences come from PBMCs, collected on the day of the yellow fever booster vaccination.

CDR3 sequence: CASSRGTTNEKLFF. CDR3 in DNA: TGCGCCAGCAGCCGCGGAACAACTAATGAAAAACTGTTTTTT. This chain joins TRBV5-1 and TRBJ1-4; D is unresolved. The CDR3 extends over 14 amino acids. Trimming removed 4 bases from V and 0 bases from J, with 7 bases in between. Germline V gene data show CDR1 as SGHRS and CDR2 as YFSETQ.